The 20 T cell receptor beta chains reported below all come from one sample, sequenced in a study of blood T cells in healthy people across ages. Together with a sample-barcoded 5' primer, a J-beta primer mix was included in a second PCR lasting roughly 6 to 12 cycles. TCRdb recomputed calls from the 5' RACE reads with MiXCR, one row per CDR3 protein. The top ten clones hold roughly 25% of a sample with around 800,000 distinct CDR3 sequences, approximately 67% of them seen once. The sequenced material came from blood. The receptors here all came from a young man in good health.

There are a few counts of this clonotype. CDR3 loop: CASSYSGRGGNEQFF. CDR3 nucleotides: TGTGCCAGCAGTTACTCGGGTAGGGGTGGCAATGAGCAGTTCTTC. The chain combines TRBV6-5 with TRBJ2-1, with D possibly TRBD1 on 5 matching bases. Trimming took off 0 bases at V and 6 bases at J, with 12 bases between the two ends. The length of the CDR3 is 15 residues. CDR1 is MNHEY and CDR2 is SVGAGI in the germline V gene.

This chain links TRBV15 with TRBJ1-1; D is unresolved. Germline CDR1 is LNHNV and CDR2 is YYDKDF (reference sequence). The CDR3 contains 12 residues. Trimming pared 2 bases from V and 6 bases from J, leaving 7 bases between. CDR3 residues: CATSRWTAEAFF. The CDR3 coding sequence is TGTGCCACCAGCAGATGGACCGCTGAAGCTTTCTTT.

There are a few counts of this clonotype. V is TRBV2 and J is TRBJ2-5; D uncertain. Germline V gene lookup returns CDR1 SNHLY and CDR2 FYNNEI. Trimming removed 7 bases at V and 1 base at J, with 16 bases between. The CDR3 contains 15 residues. The DNA of the CDR3 is TGTGCCAGCATAGTCAGTCTGGCGGTCCAAGAGACCCAGTACTTC. It specifies CASIVSLAVQETQYF.

The rearrangement links TRBV3-1 to TRBJ1-6, with D tentatively TRBD1 (6 bases). Trimming stripped 0 bases from V and 7 bases from J, with 7 bases between. CDR3 length: 14 residues. In germline, CDR1 is LGHDT, CDR2 YNNKEL (reference sequence). The CDR3 loop reads CASSQDRGNSPLHF. The CDR3 bases are TGTGCCAGCAGCCAAGACAGGGGAAATTCACCCCTCCACTTT. The whole variable domain, filled in from reference TRBV3-1 and TRBJ1-6, reads DTAVSQTPKYLVTQMGNDKSIKCEQNLGHDTMYWYKQDSKKFLKIMFSYNNKELIINETVPNRFSPKSPDKAHLNLHINSLELGDSAVYFCASSQDRGNSPLHFGNGTRLTVT.

V gene TRBV9 combines with J gene TRBJ2-5; D is ambiguous. The ends were cut back, 0 bases at V and 4 bases at J, with 7 bases in the middle. The germline V gene has CDR1 SGDLS and CDR2 YYNGEE. This CDR3 contains 13 residues. CDR3 sequence reads: CASSVEGAETQYF. The CDR3 coding sequence is TGTGCCAGCAGCGTAGAGGGCGCAGAGACCCAGTACTTC.

This sequence joins TRBV6-6 and TRBJ1-5, with D possibly being TRBD1 (5 bases). This CDR3 spans 15 amino acids. Germline loops: CDR1 MNHNY, CDR2 SVGAGI (reference sequence). Trimming took 2 bases from V and 3 from J, leaving 11 bases between them. The CDR3 loop reads CASSYSGRDNQPQHF. For the CDR3, the DNA is TGTGCCAGCAGTTACAGCGGCAGGGACAATCAGCCCCAGCATTTT.

The chain employs TRBV29-1 and TRBJ1-1, with a tentative D call TRBD1 (5 bases). Germline V gene data show CDR1 as SQVTM and CDR2 as ANQGSEA. V lost 7 bases to trimming and J lost 0 bases, with 12 bases between them. This CDR3 contains 13 residues. CDR3 sequence: CSALDTLNTEAFF. Written as DNA, the CDR3 is TGCAGCGCCCTGGACACCTTGAACACTGAAGCTTTCTTT.

V gene TRBV27 combines with J gene TRBJ1-5, with 9 bases aligning to TRBD1. Germline V lookup: CDR1 MNHEY, CDR2 SMNVEV (reference sequence). This CDR3 contains 16 residues. The trim removed 4 bases at V and 4 bases at J, leaving 8 bases unmatched. CDR3 coding DNA: TGTGCCAGCAGTTCAGGGACAGGGTATGGGAATCAGCCCCAGCATTTT. Protein: CASSSGTGYGNQPQHF.

The chain has TRBV3-1 and TRBJ1-6; a weak D match, TRBD1 (6 bases). With 0 bases removed from V and 7 bases from J, the gap between germline ends came to 13 bases. CDR1 LGHDT and CDR2 YNNKEL come from the germline V gene (reference sequence). This CDR3 has 16 residues. DNA for the CDR3: TGTGCCAGCAGCCAAGATTGGGGGACACTCAATTCACCCCTCCACTTT. Its protein product is CASSQDWGTLNSPLHF. The variable domain in full, with the rest retrieved from reference TRBV3-1 and TRBJ1-6, is DTAVSQTPKYLVTQMGNDKSIKCEQNLGHDTMYWYKQDSKKFLKIMFSYNNKELIINETVPNRFSPKSPDKAHLNLHINSLELGDSAVYFCASSQDWGTLNSPLHFGNGTRLTVT.

This clonotype has just a few counts. This rearrangement joins TRBV27 to TRBJ1-2; TRBD1 matches 8 bases. V shed 0 bases, J shed 8 bases, and the junction held 8 bases outside the gene matches. Germline CDR1 MNHEY, CDR2 SMNVEV (reference sequence). This CDR3 has 15 amino acids. The CDR3, as DNA: TGTGCCAGCAGTTTATCACCGGACAGGGCTTACGGCTACACCTTC. It encodes CASSLSPDRAYGYTF.

This clonotype appeared a few times. The chain recombines TRBV28 with TRBJ2-1; no firm D call. V was cut by 6 bases and J by 7 bases, with 19 bases left in between. The CDR3 is 15 amino acids. Germline CDR1 and CDR2: MDHEN and SYDVKM. In DNA form, the CDR3 reads TGTGCCAGCAGACAGATGGGAATCGGGTTGAATGAGCAGTTCTTC. Its protein is CASRQMGIGLNEQFF.

This clonotype was recorded a few times. The genes are TRBV7-3 and TRBJ1-2; 9 bases are shared with TRBD1. CDR3 length equals 15 residues. The germline V gene encodes CDR1 SGHTA and CDR2 FQGTGA. J was trimmed by 8 bases and V by 5 bases; bases with no gene match: 12. CDR3 amino acids: CASSTNGQGIGGYTF. In DNA, the CDR3 is TGTGCCAGCAGCACGAACGGACAGGGGATCGGCGGCTACACCTTC.

This sequence joins TRBV29-1 and TRBJ1-6; 10 bases map to TRBD1. Trimming cost V 6 bases and J 10 bases; bases outside gene matches: 9. Germline V gene sequence: CDR1 SQVTM, CDR2 ANQGSEA. The CDR3 totals 14 residues. The CDR3 bases are TGCAGCGTAGCCGGGACAGGGGATGGATCACCCCTCCACTTT. It encodes CSVAGTGDGSPLHF.

The gene calls are TRBV4-2 and TRBJ1-5; weak D call: TRBD1 (5 bases). The CDR3 covers 17 residues. Germline CDR1 reads LGHNA; CDR2 reads YNFKEQ. V was shortened by 3 bases and J by 0 bases, with 15 bases between the two germline ends. This CDR3 reads CASSQAGREHSNQPQHF. CDR3 DNA sequence: TGTGCCAGCAGCCAGGCAGGGAGGGAACATAGCAATCAGCCCCAGCATTTT.

The chain recombines TRBV7-2 with TRBJ2-1; TRBD1 aligns across 7 bases. V was clipped by 5 bases and J by 8 bases; unmatched bases: 12. The V gene's germline CDR1 is SGHTA and CDR2 FQGNSA. This CDR3 is 15 amino acids long. This CDR3 reads CASSPDRVANDEQFF. The CDR3 nucleotides read TGTGCCAGCAGCCCCGACAGGGTTGCGAACGATGAGCAGTTCTTC.

This clonotype was detected only a few times. The chain carries TRBV7-2 and TRBJ1-2; D call uncertain. The CDR3 is 13 amino acids. CDR1 is SGHTA and CDR2 is FQGNSA in the germline V gene. Trimming left V 5 bases short and J 4 bases short, with 11 bases between. Here the CDR3 DNA reads TGTGCCAGCAGCAATGGGCGAGTCTATGGCTACACCTTC. Protein product: CASSNGRVYGYTF.

The sample holds many counts of this clonotype. The rearrangement links TRBV20-1 to TRBJ2-3; TRBD2 matches 15 bases. The V segment lost 5 bases and the J segment 5 bases; nucleotides outside the gene matches: 2. The CDR3 spans 14 residues. Per germline, CDR1 DFQATT and CDR2 SNEGSKA (reference sequence). CDR3 sequence: CSAVGLAGGDTQYF. The CDR3 region has the DNA TGCAGTGCTGTGGGACTAGCGGGGGGAGATACGCAGTATTTT.

In DNA, the CDR3 is TGTGCCAGCAGCAAAAGGGCGGTAAAGACCCAGTACTTC. Its translation: CASSKRAVKTQYF. This sequence joins TRBV21-1 and TRBJ2-5; whether TRBD1, the table's D call, matches the DNA was not checked. TRBV21-1 is a pseudogene locus. The CDR3 loop spans 13 amino acids.

The chain uses TRBV12-3 or TRBV12-4 and TRBJ2-5; D ambiguous. The germline V and J ends were trimmed by 3 bases and 1 base, with 12 bases remaining between them. This CDR3 contains 15 residues. DNA of the CDR3: TGTGCCAGCAGTTTCAGGCAAGACTCCCAAGAGACCCAGTACTTC. The encoded protein is CASSFRQDSQETQYF.

This clonotype was counted a few times. This chain joins TRBV6-6 and TRBJ1-1; D remains ambiguous. The V gene lost 6 bases and the J gene lost 3 bases, with 8 bases spanning the gap. Germline lookup yields CDR1 MNHNY and CDR2 SVGAGI (reference sequence). The CDR3 spans 12 residues. CDR3 DNA: TGTGCCAGCAGCGCCCCGGACACTGAAGCTTTCTTT. Encoded protein: CASSAPDTEAFF.